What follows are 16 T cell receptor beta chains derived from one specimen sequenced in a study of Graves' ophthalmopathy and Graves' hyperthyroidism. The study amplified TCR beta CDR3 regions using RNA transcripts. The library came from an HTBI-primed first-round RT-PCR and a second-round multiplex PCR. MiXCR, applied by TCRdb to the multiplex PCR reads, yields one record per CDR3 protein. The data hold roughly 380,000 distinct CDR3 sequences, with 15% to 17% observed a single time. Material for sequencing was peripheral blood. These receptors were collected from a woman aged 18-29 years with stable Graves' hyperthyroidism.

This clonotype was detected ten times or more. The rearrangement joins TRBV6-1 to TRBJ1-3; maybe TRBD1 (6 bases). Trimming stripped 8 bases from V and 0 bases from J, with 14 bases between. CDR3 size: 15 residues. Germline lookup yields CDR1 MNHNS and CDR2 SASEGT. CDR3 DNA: TGTGCCAGCGACGGACAGACTCCCTCTGGAAACACCATATATTTT. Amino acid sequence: CASDGQTPSGNTIYF.

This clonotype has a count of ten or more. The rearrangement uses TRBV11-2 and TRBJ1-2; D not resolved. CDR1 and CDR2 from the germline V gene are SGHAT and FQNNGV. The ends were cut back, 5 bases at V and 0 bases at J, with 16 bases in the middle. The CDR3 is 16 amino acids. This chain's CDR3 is CASSHPDAAPNYGYTF. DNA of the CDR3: TGTGCCAGCAGCCACCCCGACGCCGCACCTAACTATGGCTACACCTTC.

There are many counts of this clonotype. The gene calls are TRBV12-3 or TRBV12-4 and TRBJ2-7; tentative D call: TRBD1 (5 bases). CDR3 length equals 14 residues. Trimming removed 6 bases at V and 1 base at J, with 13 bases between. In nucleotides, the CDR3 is TGTGCCAGCAGCCATCAGGGTGGATCCTACGAGCAGTACTTC. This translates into CASSHQGGSYEQYF.

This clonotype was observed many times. The CDR3 sequence: CASSSQGDGSPLHF. The CDR3 DNA is TGTGCCAGCAGCTCACAGGGGGACGGTTCACCCCTCCACTTT. This chain connects TRBV7-3 to TRBJ1-6, with 8 nucleotides matching TRBD1. The V and J ends lost 4 bases and 9 bases, in that order; junction bases with no gene match: 5. CDR1 is SGHTA and CDR2 is FQGTGA in the germline V gene. This CDR3 is 14 amino acids long.

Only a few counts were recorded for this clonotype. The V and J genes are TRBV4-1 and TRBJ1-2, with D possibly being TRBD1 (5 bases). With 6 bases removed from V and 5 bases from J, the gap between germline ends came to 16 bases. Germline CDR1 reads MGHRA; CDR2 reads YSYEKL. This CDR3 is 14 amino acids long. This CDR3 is CASSRNPGPYGYTF. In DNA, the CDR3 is TGCGCCAGCAGTCGTAATCCGGGACCTTATGGCTACACCTTC.

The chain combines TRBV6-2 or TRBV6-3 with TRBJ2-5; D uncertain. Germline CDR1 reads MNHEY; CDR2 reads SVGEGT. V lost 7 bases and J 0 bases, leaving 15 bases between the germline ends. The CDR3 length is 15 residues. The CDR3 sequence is CASKPNPRNQETQYF. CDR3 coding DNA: TGTGCCAGCAAACCTAACCCCCGAAACCAAGAGACCCAGTACTTC.

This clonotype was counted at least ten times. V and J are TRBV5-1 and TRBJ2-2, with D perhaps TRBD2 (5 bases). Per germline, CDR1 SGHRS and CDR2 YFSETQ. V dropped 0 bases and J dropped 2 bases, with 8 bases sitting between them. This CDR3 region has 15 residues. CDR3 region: CASSLERVNTGELFF. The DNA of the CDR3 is TGCGCCAGCAGCTTGGAGAGGGTTAACACCGGGGAGCTGTTTTTT.

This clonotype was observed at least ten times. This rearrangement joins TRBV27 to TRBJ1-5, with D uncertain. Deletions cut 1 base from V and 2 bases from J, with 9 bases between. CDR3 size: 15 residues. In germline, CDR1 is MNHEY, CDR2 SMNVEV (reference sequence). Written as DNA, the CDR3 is TGTGCCAGCAGTTTATTTTTGGGTGGCAATCAGCCCCAGCATTTT. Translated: CASSLFLGGNQPQHF.

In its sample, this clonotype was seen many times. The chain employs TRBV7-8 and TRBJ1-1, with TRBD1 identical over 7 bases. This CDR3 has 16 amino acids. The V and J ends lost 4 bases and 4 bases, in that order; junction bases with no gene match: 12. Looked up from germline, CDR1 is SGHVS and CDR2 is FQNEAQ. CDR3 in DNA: TGTGCCAGCAGCTCTCCGACAGGGAGGAGGAGCACTGAAGCTTTCTTT. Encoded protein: CASSSPTGRRSTEAFF.

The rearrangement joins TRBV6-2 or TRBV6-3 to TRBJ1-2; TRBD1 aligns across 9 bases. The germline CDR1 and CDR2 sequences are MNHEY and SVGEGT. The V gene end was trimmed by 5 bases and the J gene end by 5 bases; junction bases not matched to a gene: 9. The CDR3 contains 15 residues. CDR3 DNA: TGTGCCAGCAGTAAAGACCGGGACAGGGAATATGGCTACACCTTC. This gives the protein CASSKDRDREYGYTF.

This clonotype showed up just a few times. The CDR3 coding sequence is TGTGCCAGCAGCAACCGGGACGGGGGCTCCGAGCAGTACTTC. This translates into CASSNRDGGSEQYF. This chain uses TRBV11-1 with TRBJ2-7; the D gene could be TRBD1 or TRBD2 (6 bases each). V gave up 5 bases and J gave up 6 bases, with 17 bases separating them. CDR1 and CDR2 from the germline V gene are SGHAT and FQDESV (reference sequence). The CDR3 sequence is 14 residues long.

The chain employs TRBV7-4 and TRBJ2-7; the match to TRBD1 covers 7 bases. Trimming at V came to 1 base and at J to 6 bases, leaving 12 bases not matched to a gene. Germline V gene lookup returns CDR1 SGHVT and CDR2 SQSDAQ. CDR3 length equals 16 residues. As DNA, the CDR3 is TGTGCCAGCAGCTTAGGGCCGGGACAGAGGCCCTGCGAGCAGTACTTC. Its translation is CASSLGPGQRPCEQYF.

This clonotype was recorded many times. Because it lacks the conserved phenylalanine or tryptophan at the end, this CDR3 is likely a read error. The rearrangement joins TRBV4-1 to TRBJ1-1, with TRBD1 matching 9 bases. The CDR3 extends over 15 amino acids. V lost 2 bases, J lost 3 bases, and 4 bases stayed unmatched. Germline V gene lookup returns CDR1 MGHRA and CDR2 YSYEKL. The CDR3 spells CASSQRTGVDTEAFL. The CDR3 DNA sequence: TGCGCCAGCAGCCAACGGACAGGGGTGGACACTGAAGCTTTCCTT.

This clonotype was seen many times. CDR3 region: CASSGAQGRPAKNIQYF. CDR3 nucleotide sequence: TGTGCCAGCAGTGGAGCACAGGGGAGGCCAGCCAAAAACATTCAGTACTTC. The V call is TRBV6-1, the J call TRBJ2-4; tentatively, D is TRBD1 (7 bases). The CDR3 length is 17 residues. The V gene lost 4 bases and the J gene lost 0 bases, with 16 bases spanning the gap. Germline V lookup: CDR1 MNHNS, CDR2 SASEGT.

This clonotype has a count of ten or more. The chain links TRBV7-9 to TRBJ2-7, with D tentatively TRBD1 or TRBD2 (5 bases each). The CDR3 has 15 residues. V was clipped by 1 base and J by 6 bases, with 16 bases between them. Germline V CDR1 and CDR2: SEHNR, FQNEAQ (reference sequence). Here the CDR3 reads CASSLGGRPGLEQYF. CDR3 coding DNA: TGTGCCAGCAGCTTAGGGGGACGCCCGGGGCTCGAGCAGTACTTC.

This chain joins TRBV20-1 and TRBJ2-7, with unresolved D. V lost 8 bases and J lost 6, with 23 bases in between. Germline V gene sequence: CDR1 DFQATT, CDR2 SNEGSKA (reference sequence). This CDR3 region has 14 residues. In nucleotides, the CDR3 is TGCAGTTCAACCCCCGGAAAAATCTGGCCCGAGCAGTACTTC. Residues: CSSTPGKIWPEQYF.